This T cell receptor beta chain stems from a study of cytomegalovirus exposure and HLA in healthy donors. The study ran its PCR with 60 Vbeta and 13 Jbeta primers. This table comes from immunoSEQ multiplex PCR, and its TCRdb copy is limited to in-frame clones, with some not included. In the table there are around 80,000 clones, approximately 74% of which are singletons. Sequencing input: PBMCs. The receptor was isolated from a man in his forties in good health and CMV-seropositive.

DNA of the CDR3: TGCGCCAGCAGCCAACCGACCGGGAGTCCAGGAAACACCATATATTTT. Protein product: CASSQPTGSPGNTIYF. This chain connects TRBV4-1 to TRBJ1-3; no definite D call. In germline, CDR1 is MGHRA, CDR2 YSYEKL. This CDR3 is built from 16 residues. The V gene lost 2 bases and the J gene lost 4 bases, with 15 bases spanning the gap.